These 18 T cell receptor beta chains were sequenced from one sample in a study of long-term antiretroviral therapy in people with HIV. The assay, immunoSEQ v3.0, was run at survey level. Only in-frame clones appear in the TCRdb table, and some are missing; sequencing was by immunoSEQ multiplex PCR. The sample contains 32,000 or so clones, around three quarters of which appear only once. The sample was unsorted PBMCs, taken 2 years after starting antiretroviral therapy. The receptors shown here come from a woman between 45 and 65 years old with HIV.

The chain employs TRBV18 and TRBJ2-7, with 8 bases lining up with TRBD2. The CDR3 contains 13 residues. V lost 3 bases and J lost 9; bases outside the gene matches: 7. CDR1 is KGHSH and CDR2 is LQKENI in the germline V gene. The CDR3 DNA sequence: TGTGCCAGCTCACCGGGACTAGGGGGAGGGCAGTACGTC. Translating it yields CASSPGLGGGQYV.

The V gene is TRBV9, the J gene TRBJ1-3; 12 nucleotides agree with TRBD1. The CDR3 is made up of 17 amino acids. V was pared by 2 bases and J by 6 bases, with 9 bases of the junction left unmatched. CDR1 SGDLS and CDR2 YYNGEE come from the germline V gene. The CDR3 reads CASSVFGTGGIENTIYF. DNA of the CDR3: TGTGCCAGCAGCGTGTTCGGGACAGGGGGCATAGAAAACACCATATATTTT.

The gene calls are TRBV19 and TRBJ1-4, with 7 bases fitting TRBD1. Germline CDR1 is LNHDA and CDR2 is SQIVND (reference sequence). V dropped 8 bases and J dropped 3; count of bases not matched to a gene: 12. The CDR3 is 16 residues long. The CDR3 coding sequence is TGTGCCAGTTGTCCGGGACAGCTTGTTCCTAATGAAAAACTGTTTTTT. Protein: CASCPGQLVPNEKLFF.

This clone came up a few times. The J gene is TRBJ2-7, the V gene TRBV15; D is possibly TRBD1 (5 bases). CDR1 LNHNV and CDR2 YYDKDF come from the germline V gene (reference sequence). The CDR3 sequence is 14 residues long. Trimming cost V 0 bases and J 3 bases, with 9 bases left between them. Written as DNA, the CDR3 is TGTGCCACCAGCAGAGAAAAGACAGTCTACGAGCAGTACGTC. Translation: CATSREKTVYEQYV.

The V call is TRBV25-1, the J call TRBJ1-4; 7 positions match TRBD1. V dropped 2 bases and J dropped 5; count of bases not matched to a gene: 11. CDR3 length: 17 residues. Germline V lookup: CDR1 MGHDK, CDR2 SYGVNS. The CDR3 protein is CASSEVRGPRGNEKLFF. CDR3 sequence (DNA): TGTGCCAGCAGTGAAGTTCGCGGGCCCAGGGGGAATGAAAAACTGTTTTTT.

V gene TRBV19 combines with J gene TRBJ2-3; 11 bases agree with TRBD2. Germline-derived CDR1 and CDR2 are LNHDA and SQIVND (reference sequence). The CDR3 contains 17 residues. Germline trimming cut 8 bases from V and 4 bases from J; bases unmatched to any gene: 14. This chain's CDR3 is CASEGLSGGAEADTQYF. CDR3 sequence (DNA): TGTGCCAGTGAGGGCCTTAGCGGGGGGGCCGAGGCAGATACGCAGTATTTT. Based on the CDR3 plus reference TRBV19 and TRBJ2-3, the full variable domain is DGGITQSPKYLFRKEGQNVTLSCEQNLNHDAMYWYRQDPGQGLRLIYYSQIVNDFQKGDIAEGYSVSREKKESFPLTVTSAQKNPTAFYLCASEGLSGGAEADTQYFGPGTRLTVL.

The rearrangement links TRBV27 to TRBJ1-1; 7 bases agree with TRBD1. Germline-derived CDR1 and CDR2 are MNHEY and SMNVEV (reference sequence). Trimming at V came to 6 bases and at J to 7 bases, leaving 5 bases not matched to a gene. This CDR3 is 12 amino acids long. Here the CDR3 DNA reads TGTGCCAGCAGAGGGACAGAAGTTGAAGCTTTCTTT. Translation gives CASRGTEVEAFF.

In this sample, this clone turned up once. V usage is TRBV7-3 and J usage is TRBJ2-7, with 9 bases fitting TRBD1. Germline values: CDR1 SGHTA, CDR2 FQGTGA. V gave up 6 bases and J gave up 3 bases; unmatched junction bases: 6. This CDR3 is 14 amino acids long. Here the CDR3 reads CASSPGQGVYEQYF. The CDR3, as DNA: TGTGCCAGCAGTCCGGGACAGGGCGTCTACGAGCAGTACTTC.

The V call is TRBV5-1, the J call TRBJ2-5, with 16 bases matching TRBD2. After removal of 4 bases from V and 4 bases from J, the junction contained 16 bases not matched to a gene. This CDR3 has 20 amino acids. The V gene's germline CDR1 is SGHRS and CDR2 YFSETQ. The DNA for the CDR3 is TGCGCCAGCAGCATGGGACCGGGACTAGCGGGGGGGCCCCAGGTAGAGACCCAGTACTTC. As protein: CASSMGPGLAGGPQVETQYF.

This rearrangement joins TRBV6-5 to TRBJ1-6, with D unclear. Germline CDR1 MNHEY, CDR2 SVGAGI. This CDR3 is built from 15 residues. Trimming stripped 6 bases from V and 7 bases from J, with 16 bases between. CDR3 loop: CASSIYVGGNSPLHF. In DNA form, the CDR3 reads TGTGCCAGCAGCATCTACGTGGGCGGCAATTCACCCCTCCACTTT.

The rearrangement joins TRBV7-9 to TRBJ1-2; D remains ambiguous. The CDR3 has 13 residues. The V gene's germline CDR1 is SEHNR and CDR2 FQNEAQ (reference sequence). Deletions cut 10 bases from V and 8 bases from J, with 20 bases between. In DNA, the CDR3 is TGTGCCATCACCGGGCAGGCTCCTGAAGGCTACACCTTC. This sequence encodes CAITGQAPEGYTF.

CDR3 residues: CASSPSSEGANQPQHF. The DNA of the CDR3 is TGTGCCAGCAGCCCCTCCAGTGAGGGAGCGAATCAGCCCCAGCATTTT. The V call is TRBV11-2, the J call TRBJ1-5; D is uncertain. There are 16 residues in the CDR3. Trimming cost V 5 bases and J 4 bases, with 18 bases left between them. Per germline, CDR1 SGHAT and CDR2 FQNNGV.

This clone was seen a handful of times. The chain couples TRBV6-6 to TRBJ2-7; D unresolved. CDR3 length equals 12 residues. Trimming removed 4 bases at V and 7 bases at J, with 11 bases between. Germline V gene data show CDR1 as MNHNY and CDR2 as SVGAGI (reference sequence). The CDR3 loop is CASSSFVGEQYF. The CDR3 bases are TGTGCCAGCAGTTCCTTCGTGGGTGAGCAGTACTTC.

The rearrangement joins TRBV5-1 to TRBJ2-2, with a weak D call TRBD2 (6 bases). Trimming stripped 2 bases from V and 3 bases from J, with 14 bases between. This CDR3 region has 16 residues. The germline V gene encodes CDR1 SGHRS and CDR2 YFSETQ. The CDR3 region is CASSFQVWEDTGELFF. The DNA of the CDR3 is TGCGCCAGCAGCTTCCAAGTCTGGGAGGACACCGGGGAGCTGTTTTTT.

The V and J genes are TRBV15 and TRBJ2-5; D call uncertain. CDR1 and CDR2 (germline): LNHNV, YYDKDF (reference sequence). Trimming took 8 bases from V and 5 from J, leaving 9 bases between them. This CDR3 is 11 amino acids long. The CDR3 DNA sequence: TGTGCCACCTCGTTGAGGGAGACCCAGTACTTC. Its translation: CATSLRETQYF.

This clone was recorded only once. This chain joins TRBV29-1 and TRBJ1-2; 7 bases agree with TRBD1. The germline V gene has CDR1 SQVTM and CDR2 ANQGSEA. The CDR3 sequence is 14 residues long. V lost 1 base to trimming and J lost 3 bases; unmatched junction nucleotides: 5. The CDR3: CSVEGNRGDYGYTF. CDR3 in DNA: TGCAGCGTTGAAGGGAACAGGGGTGACTATGGCTACACCTTC.

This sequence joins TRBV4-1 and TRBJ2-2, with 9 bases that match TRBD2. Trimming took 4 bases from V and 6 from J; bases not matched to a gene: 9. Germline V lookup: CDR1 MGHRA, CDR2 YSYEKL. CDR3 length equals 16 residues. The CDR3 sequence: CASSLPAGGGAGELFF. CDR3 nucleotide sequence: TGCGCCAGCAGCCTCCCAGCGGGGGGCGGTGCCGGGGAGCTGTTTTTT.

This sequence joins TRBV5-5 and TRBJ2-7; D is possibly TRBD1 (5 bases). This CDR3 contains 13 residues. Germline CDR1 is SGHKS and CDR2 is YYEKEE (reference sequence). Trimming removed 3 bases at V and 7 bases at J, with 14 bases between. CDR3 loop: CASSSGQPWEQYF. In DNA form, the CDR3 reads TGTGCCAGCAGCTCCGGACAACCCTGGGAGCAGTACTTC. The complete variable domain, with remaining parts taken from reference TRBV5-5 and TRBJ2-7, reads DAGVTQSPTHLIKTRGQQVTLRCSPISGHKSVSWYQQVLGQGPQFIFQYYEKEERGRGNFPDRFSARQFPNYSSELNVNALLLGDSALYLCASSSGQPWEQYFGPGTRLTVT.